The 8 T cell receptor beta chains reported below all come from one sample, sequenced in a study of T cell changes during pregnancy in multiple sclerosis. Generated by immunoSEQ multiplex PCR, the TCRdb table keeps only in-frame clones and is missing some. The repertoire holds about 75,000 clones, with roughly 90% as singletons. Sequencing used peripheral blood, obtained in the first trimester of pregnancy. The receptors originated from a female donor in good health, enrolled as a control in a pregnancy study.

CDR3 coding DNA: TGTGCCAGCAGTCAGCCTAGGTCACCCCTCCACTTT. It codes for CASSQPRSPLHF. This rearrangement joins TRBV7-6 to TRBJ1-6; D ambiguous. Germline values: CDR1 SGHVS, CDR2 FNYEAQ. Trimming stripped 6 bases from V and 10 bases from J, with 10 bases between. The CDR3 is made up of 12 amino acids.

This chain joins TRBV5-6 and TRBJ1-2, with no clear D. Germline V gene data show CDR1 as SGHDT and CDR2 as YYEEEE. Trimming removed 4 bases at V and 0 bases at J, with 10 bases between. The CDR3 totals 14 residues. CDR3 DNA: TGTGCCAGCAGCGGTATGAGCTCTAACTATGGCTACACCTTC. Its protein is CASSGMSSNYGYTF.

There are a few counts of this clone. The CDR3 DNA reads as TGTGCCAGCAGCCCCCCGGGACAGATGAACACTGAAGCTTTCTTT. Translating gives CASSPPGQMNTEAFF. The chain couples TRBV5-4 to TRBJ1-1; 7 nucleotides match TRBD1. The germline CDR1 and CDR2 sequences are SGHNT and YYREEE (reference sequence). J gave up 0 bases and V 4 bases, and 6 bases lay outside the gene matches. The CDR3 covers 15 residues. Full variable domain (missing parts from reference TRBV5-4 and TRBJ1-1): ETGVTQSPTHLIKTRGQQVTLRCSSQSGHNTVSWYQQALGQGPQFIFQYYREEENGRGNFPPRFSGLQFPNYSSELNVNALELDDSALYLCASSPPGQMNTEAFFGQGTRLTVV.

The V and J genes are TRBV27 and TRBJ1-6; 7 bases map to TRBD1. There are 15 residues in the CDR3. Germline V CDR1 and CDR2: MNHEY, SMNVEV (reference sequence). Germline trimming cut 7 bases from V and 8 bases from J; bases unmatched to any gene: 11. The CDR3 DNA sequence: TGTGCCAGCACCGATACAGGGGTAGGATATTCACCCCTCCACTTT. Translation: CASTDTGVGYSPLHF.

The rearrangement links TRBV10-2 to TRBJ1-1, with D tentatively TRBD1 (6 bases). Trimming took off 6 bases at V and 2 bases at J, with 13 bases between the two ends. Germline V gene lookup returns CDR1 WSHSY and CDR2 SAAADI. The CDR3 spans 14 residues. The CDR3: CASRRGGRNTEAFF. The CDR3 nucleotides are TGCGCCAGCAGACGGGGGGGCCGAAACACTGAAGCTTTCTTT.

The chain links TRBV7-9 to TRBJ2-2, with 12 bases aligning to TRBD1. Per the germline V gene, CDR1 is SEHNR and CDR2 is FQNEAQ (reference sequence). The CDR3 covers 16 residues. V lost 5 bases, J lost 6 bases, and 7 bases stayed unmatched. The CDR3 region is CASSTGTGGAAGELFF. CDR3 nucleotide sequence: TGTGCCAGCAGCACCGGGACAGGGGGCGCCGCCGGGGAGCTGTTTTTT.

This rearrangement joins TRBV5-4 to TRBJ1-6; TRBD1 matches at 7 bases. CDR3 length: 15 residues. J lost 9 bases, V lost 0 bases, and 6 bases had no gene match. Germline values: CDR1 SGHNT, CDR2 YYREEE (reference sequence). The CDR3 loop reads CASSLDRGVGSPLHF. The CDR3 coding sequence is TGTGCCAGCAGCTTGGACAGGGGAGTAGGTTCACCCCTCCACTTT.

This chain links TRBV2 with TRBJ1-1; unclear D gene. Trimming removed 8 bases from V and 0 bases from J, with 13 bases in between. This CDR3 is 14 amino acids long. Germline V gene sequence: CDR1 SNHLY, CDR2 FYNNEI. Here the CDR3 reads CASRFGGLNTEAFF. CDR3 coding DNA: TGTGCCAGCCGCTTTGGCGGCTTGAACACTGAAGCTTTCTTT.